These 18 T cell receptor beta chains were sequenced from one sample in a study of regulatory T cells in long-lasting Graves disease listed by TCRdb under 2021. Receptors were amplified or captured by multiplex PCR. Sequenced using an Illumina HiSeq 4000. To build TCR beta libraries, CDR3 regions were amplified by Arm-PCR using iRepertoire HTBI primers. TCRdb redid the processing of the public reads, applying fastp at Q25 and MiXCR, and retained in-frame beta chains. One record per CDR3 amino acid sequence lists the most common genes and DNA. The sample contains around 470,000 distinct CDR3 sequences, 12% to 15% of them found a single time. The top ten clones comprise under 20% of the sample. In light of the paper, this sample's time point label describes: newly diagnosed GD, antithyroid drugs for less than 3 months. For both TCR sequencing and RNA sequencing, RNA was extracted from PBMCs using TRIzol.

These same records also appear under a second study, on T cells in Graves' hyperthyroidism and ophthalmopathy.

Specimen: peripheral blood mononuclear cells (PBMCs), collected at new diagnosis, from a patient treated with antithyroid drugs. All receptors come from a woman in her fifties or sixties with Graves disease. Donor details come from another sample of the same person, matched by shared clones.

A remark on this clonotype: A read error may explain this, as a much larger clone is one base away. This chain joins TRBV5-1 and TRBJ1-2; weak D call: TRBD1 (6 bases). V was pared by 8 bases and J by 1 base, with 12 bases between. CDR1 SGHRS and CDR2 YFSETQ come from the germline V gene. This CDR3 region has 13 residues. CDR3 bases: TGCGCCAGGAGTCAGGACAGTAACTATGGCTACACCTTC. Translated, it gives CARSQDSNYGYTF.

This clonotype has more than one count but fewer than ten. CDR3 nucleotides: TGTGCCAGCAGTGTTCTGGCGGGGGAATCCTACGAGCAGTACTTC. As protein: CASSVLAGESYEQYF. This rearrangement joins TRBV6-1 to TRBJ2-7, with TRBD2 matching over 7 bases. The CDR3 has 15 amino acids. V shed 4 bases and J 1 base; nucleotides not matched to a gene: 7. Germline V gene lookup returns CDR1 MNHNS and CDR2 SASEGT.

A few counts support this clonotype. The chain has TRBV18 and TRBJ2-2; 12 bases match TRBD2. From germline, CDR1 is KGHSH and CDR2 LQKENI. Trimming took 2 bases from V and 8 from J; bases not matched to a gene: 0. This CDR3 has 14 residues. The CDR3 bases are TGTGCCAGCTCACCAGGACTAGCGGGAGGGGAGCTGTTTTTT. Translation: CASSPGLAGGELFF. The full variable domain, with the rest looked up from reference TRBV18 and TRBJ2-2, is NAGVMQNPRHLVRRRGQEARLRCSPMKGHSHVYWYRQLPEEGLKFMVYLQKENIIDESGMPKERFSAEFPKEGPSILRIQQVVRGDSAAYFCASSPGLAGGELFFGEGSRLTVL.

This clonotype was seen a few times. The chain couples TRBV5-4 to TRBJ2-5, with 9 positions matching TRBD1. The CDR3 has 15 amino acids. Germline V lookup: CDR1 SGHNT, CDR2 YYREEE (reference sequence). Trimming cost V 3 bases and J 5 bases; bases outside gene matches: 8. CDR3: CASSSKQGAGETQYF. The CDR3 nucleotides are TGTGCCAGCAGCTCAAAACAGGGGGCCGGGGAGACCCAGTACTTC.

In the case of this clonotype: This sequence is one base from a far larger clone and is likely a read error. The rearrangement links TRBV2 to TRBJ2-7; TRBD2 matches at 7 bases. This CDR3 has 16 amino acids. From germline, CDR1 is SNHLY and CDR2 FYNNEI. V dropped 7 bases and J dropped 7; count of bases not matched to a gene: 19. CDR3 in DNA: TGTGCCAGCAAAATTAGCGGGTCGAACTCCTACAATGAGCAGTACTTC. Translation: CASKISGSNSYNEQYF.

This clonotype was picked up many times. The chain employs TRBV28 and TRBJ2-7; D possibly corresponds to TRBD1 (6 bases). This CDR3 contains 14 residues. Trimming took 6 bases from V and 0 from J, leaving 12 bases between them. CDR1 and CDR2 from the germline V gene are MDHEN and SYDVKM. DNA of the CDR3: TGTGCCAGCAGGAAAGGACAGAGCTCCTACGAGCAGTACTTC. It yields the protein CASRKGQSSYEQYF.

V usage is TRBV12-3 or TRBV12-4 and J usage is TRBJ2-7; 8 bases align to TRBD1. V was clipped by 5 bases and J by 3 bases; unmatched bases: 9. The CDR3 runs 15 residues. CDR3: CASSPRQGSFYEQYF. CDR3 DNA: TGTGCCAGCAGTCCCAGACAGGGGAGTTTCTACGAGCAGTACTTC.

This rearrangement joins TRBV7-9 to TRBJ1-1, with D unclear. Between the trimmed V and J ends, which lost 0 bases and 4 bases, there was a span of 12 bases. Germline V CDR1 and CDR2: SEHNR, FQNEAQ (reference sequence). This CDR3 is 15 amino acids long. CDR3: CASSLAGRGSTEAFF. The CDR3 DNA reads TGTGCCAGCAGCTTAGCAGGACGGGGATCCACTGAAGCTTTCTTT.

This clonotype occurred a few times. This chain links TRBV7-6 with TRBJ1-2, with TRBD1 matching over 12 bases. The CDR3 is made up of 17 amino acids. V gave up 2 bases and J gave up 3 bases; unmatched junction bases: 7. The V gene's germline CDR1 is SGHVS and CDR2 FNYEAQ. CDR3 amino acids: CASSLYPGTGGDYGYTF. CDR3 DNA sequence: TGTGCCAGCAGCTTATACCCCGGGACAGGGGGCGACTATGGCTACACCTTC. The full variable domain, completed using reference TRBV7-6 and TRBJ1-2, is GAGVSQSPRYKVTKRGQDVALRCDPISGHVSLYWYRQALGQGPEFLTYFNYEAQQDKSGLPNDRFSAERPEGSISTLTIQRTEQRDSAMYRCASSLYPGTGGDYGYTFGSGTRLTVV.

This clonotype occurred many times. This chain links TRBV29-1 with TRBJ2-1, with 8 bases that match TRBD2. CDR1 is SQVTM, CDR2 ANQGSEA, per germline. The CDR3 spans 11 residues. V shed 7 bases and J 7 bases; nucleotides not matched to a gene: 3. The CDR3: CSAVAGNEQFF. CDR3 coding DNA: TGCAGCGCGGTAGCGGGGAATGAGCAGTTCTTC.

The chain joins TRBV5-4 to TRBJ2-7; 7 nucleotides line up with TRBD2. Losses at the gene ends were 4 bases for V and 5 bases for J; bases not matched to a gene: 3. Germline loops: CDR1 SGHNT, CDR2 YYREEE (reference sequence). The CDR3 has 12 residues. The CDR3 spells CASSPGGDEQYF. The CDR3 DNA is TGTGCCAGCAGCCCGGGAGGCGACGAGCAGTACTTC.

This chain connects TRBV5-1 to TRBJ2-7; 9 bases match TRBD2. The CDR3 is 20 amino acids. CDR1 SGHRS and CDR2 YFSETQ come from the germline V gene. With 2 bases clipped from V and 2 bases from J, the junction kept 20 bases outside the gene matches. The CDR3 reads CASSFGLGTSLAGRTYEQYF. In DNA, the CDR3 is TGCGCCAGCAGCTTTGGGTTGGGGACGTCGCTAGCGGGAAGGACCTACGAGCAGTACTTC.

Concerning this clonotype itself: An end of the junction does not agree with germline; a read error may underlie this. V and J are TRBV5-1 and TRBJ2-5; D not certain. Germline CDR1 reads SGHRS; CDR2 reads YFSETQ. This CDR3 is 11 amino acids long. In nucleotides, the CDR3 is TGTGCCAGCACCACTATAGGGACCCAGTACTTC. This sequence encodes CASTTIGTQYF.

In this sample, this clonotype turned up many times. As DNA, the CDR3 is TGTGCCAGCAGATACCGGGGCCACTTAAGGGATGAGCAGTTCTTC. It encodes CASRYRGHLRDEQFF. The J gene is TRBJ2-1, the V gene TRBV27; the D gene could be TRBD1 or TRBD2 (5 bases each). Germline values: CDR1 MNHEY, CDR2 SMNVEV (reference sequence). Trimming left V 6 bases short and J 8 bases short, with 20 bases between. The CDR3 extends over 15 amino acids.

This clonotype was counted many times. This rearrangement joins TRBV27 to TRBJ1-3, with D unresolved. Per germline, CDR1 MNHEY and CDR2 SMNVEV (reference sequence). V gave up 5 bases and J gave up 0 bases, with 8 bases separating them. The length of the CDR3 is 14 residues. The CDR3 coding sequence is TGTGCCAGCAGTCCGCGAGACTCTGGAAACACCATATATTTT. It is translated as CASSPRDSGNTIYF.

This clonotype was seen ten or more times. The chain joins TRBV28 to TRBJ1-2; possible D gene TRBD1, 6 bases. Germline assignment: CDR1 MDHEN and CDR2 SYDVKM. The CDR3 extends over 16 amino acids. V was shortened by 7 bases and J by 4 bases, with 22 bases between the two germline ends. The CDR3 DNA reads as TGTGCCAGCACCCTCTCAGGGGACCCGGACGTCTATGGCTACACCTTC. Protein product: CASTLSGDPDVYGYTF.

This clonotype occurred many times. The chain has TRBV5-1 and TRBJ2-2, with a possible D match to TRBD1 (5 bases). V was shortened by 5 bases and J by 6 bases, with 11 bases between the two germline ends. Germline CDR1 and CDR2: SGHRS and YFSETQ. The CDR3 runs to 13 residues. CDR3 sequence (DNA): TGCGCCAGCAGGTTCAGGGTCTCCGGGGAGCTGTTTTTT. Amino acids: CASRFRVSGELFF.

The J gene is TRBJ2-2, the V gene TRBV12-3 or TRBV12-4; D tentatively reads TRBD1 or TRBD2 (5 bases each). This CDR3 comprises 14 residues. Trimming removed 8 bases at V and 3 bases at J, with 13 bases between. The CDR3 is CASLSGTDTGELFF. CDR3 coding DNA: TGTGCCAGCTTGTCGGGGACGGACACCGGGGAGCTGTTTTTT.